Included here is one T cell receptor beta chain sequence, with context. The antigen is unknown. These data come from a study of cytomegalovirus exposure and HLA in healthy donors. Study findings and constraints: A link between a missense DCLRE1C variant and TCR beta V- and J-gene trimming emerged from a later analysis. Apparent HLA restriction characterized most CMV-associated TCR beta chains in a later analysis. The study flagged approximately 180 TCR beta chains as cytomegalovirus-associated. Some public TCRs appeared in many individuals, while most sequences were rare.

Germline V gene lookup returns CDR1 SGDLS and CDR2 YYNGEE. The CDR3 contains 14 residues. The V end was cut by 0 bases, the J end by 6 bases, with 10 bases between. The study ran its PCR with 60 Vbeta and 13 Jbeta primers. The assay was immunoSEQ multiplex PCR, and TCRdb's table has in-frame clones only and misses some. The repertoire has 150,000 to 200,000 clones, roughly 79% of them found once; the top ten carry roughly 1%. The source material was PBMCs. This rearrangement joins TRBV9 to TRBJ2-1; tentative D call: TRBD2 (6 bases). The sequence was collected from a woman in her thirties or forties in good health and CMV-seronegative. The CDR3, as DNA: TGTGCCAGCAGCGTAGCACGGGAGAGCAATGAGCAGTTCTTC. The encoded protein is CASSVARESNEQFF.